This passage covers 21 T cell receptor beta chains from one sample sequenced in a study of OX40 agonist ivuxolimab in advanced cancers. Clones were read by immunoSEQ multiplex PCR, and TCRdb kept only the in-frame ones, dropping some. Among about 55,000 clones listed, approximately 86% were seen once. Material: CD4+ or CD8+ T cells sorted from blood, obtained in a trial of the OX40 agonist ivuxolimab. The receptor source for this set is an adult with an advanced solid tumor such as melanoma, head and neck, liver or kidney cancer.

In its sample, this clone was seen once. The chain couples TRBV7-8 to TRBJ1-6; 7 bases agree with TRBD1. The ends lost 5 bases at V and 6 bases at J; junction bases unmatched: 7. The CDR3 runs 15 residues. Germline V gene data show CDR1 as SGHVS and CDR2 as FQNEAQ. CDR3 DNA sequence: TGTGCCAGCAGCCGCAGACAGGGCGCTAATTCACCCCTCCACTTT. It translates to CASSRRQGANSPLHF.

The chain recombines TRBV5-1 with TRBJ2-7, with a possible D match to TRBD2 (6 bases). This CDR3 region has 15 residues. Germline V gene sequence: CDR1 SGHRS, CDR2 YFSETQ. V was shortened by 0 bases and J by 0 bases, with 10 bases between the two germline ends. The DNA of the CDR3 is TGCGCCAGCAGCTTGGCGGGGACTGACTCCTACGAGCAGTACTTC. Its translation: CASSLAGTDSYEQYF.

This chain connects TRBV9 to TRBJ2-5, with no clear D. The CDR3 covers 14 residues. Germline V CDR1 and CDR2: SGDLS, YYNGEE. V was trimmed by 3 bases and J by 3 bases, leaving 12 bases between them. CDR3 sequence reads: CASSEWGMKETQYF. CDR3 in DNA: TGTGCCAGCAGCGAGTGGGGAATGAAAGAGACCCAGTACTTC.

This chain connects TRBV4-2 to TRBJ2-1; 8 nucleotides agree with TRBD1. Germline values: CDR1 LGHNA, CDR2 YNFKEQ. The trim removed 0 bases at V and 2 bases at J, leaving 6 bases unmatched. The CDR3 is 17 amino acids. CDR3 protein: CASSQDVGQGPYNEQFF. DNA for the CDR3: TGTGCCAGCAGCCAAGACGTAGGACAGGGCCCCTACAATGAGCAGTTCTTC.

The chain recombines TRBV5-8 with TRBJ1-5; no clear D. Deletions cut 0 bases from V and 2 bases from J, with 6 bases between. CDR1 is SGHTS and CDR2 is YDEGEE in the germline V gene. The CDR3 is made up of 14 amino acids. CDR3 in amino acids: CASSLAWGNQPQHF. DNA of the CDR3: TGTGCCAGCAGCTTGGCATGGGGCAATCAGCCCCAGCATTTT.

The V and J genes are TRBV11-3 and TRBJ1-1; D is undetermined. Trimming took off 2 bases at V and 6 bases at J, with 10 bases between the two ends. The germline V gene has CDR1 SGHNT and CDR2 YENEEA. This CDR3 is 13 amino acids long. The CDR3 region is CASSLRFASEAFF. The CDR3 nucleotides are TGTGCCAGCAGCTTACGCTTTGCTTCTGAAGCTTTCTTT.

Concerning this clone: At one end, the junction sequence differs from germline, possibly due to a read error. Written as DNA, the CDR3 is TGTGCCACCAGCCTCCTTGGGGGGACCTACAATGAGCAGTTCTTC. Amino acids: CATSLLGGTYNEQFF. The V gene is TRBV11-2, the J gene TRBJ2-1; D is possibly TRBD2 (6 bases). CDR3 length: 15 amino acids. CDR1 is SGHAT, CDR2 FQNNGV, per germline.

The rearrangement uses TRBV5-1 and TRBJ2-3; D is possibly TRBD1 or TRBD2 (5 bases each). V gave up 0 bases and J gave up 2 bases, with 13 bases separating them. CDR1 and CDR2 (germline): SGHRS, YFSETQ. This CDR3 spans 16 amino acids. The CDR3 spells CASSLVGPQSTDTQYF. The DNA of the CDR3 is TGCGCCAGCAGCTTGGTGGGACCCCAATCCACAGATACGCAGTATTTT.

This sequence joins TRBV19 and TRBJ1-1; 7 bases fit TRBD1. J was trimmed by 8 bases and V by 8 bases; bases with no gene match: 5. From germline, CDR1 is LNHDA and CDR2 SQIVND (reference sequence). This CDR3 spans 11 amino acids. The CDR3 DNA is TGTGCCAGTTACAGGGGTATCGAAGCTTTCTTT. Amino acid sequence: CASYRGIEAFF.

The chain joins TRBV14 to TRBJ2-7; D gene ambiguous. Per the germline V gene, CDR1 is SGHDN and CDR2 is FVKESK. The CDR3 extends over 11 amino acids. V dropped 4 bases and J dropped 7 bases, with 8 bases sitting between them. The CDR3 sequence is CASSLGGEQYF. In DNA, the CDR3 is TGTGCCAGCAGCCTGGGTGGTGAGCAGTACTTC.

This sequence joins TRBV5-6 and TRBJ2-5, with D possibly being TRBD1 or TRBD2 (5 bases each). The end of the DNA is better explained by TRBJ2-7, so the J call may be wrong. The CDR3 sequence is 14 residues long. In germline, CDR1 is SGHDT, CDR2 YYEEEE. This chain's CDR3 is CASSTGPGFYEQYF. The CDR3 DNA sequence: TGTGCCAGCAGCACGGGACCGGGGTTCTACGAGCAGTACTTC.

The chain uses TRBV19 and TRBJ1-2; D unclear. The V gene's germline CDR1 is LNHDA and CDR2 SQIVND (reference sequence). This CDR3 has 15 residues. V lost 6 bases, J lost 0 bases, and 14 bases lay in between. The CDR3 protein is CASSPQPGSNYGYTF. The CDR3 DNA is TGTGCCAGTAGCCCCCAGCCGGGATCTAACTATGGCTACACCTTC.

This clone appeared once. The chain combines TRBV11-2 with TRBJ1-4; TRBD1 is a possible D gene (5 bases). The CDR3 has 15 residues. CDR1 and CDR2 (germline): SGHAT, FQNNGV. V lost 4 bases and J lost 7, with 16 bases in between. The CDR3 bases are TGTGCCAGCAGCTATGGGACCAGGGTGGGTGAAAAACTGTTTTTT. Translating gives CASSYGTRVGEKLFF.

The V call is TRBV4-1, the J call TRBJ1-2, with 7 bases that match TRBD1. The CDR3 length is 14 residues. After removal of 4 bases from V and 4 bases from J, the junction contained 6 bases not matched to a gene. CDR1 is MGHRA, CDR2 YSYEKL, per germline. CDR3 residues: CASSPKTGSYGYTF. CDR3 DNA sequence: TGCGCCAGCAGCCCGAAGACAGGGAGCTATGGCTACACCTTC.

The chain uses TRBV5-1 and TRBJ2-2; 11 bases fit TRBD1. The CDR3 spans 16 residues. Germline V gene data show CDR1 as SGHRS and CDR2 as YFSETQ. Trimming removed 3 bases from V and 6 bases from J; junction bases left unmatched: 7. CDR3 protein: CASSSGQGASAGELFF. Written as DNA, the CDR3 is TGCGCCAGCAGCTCCGGACAGGGGGCGTCCGCCGGGGAGCTGTTTTTT.

This chain uses TRBV6-5 with TRBJ1-1; the D is unclear. This CDR3 has 13 residues. V was clipped by 6 bases and J by 4 bases, with 12 bases between them. Germline V gene lookup returns CDR1 MNHEY and CDR2 SVGAGI. Here the CDR3 reads CASSLRRGTEAFF. CDR3 DNA sequence: TGTGCCAGCAGCCTACGGCGGGGCACTGAAGCTTTCTTT.

This clone was counted a single time. The rearrangement links TRBV27 to TRBJ2-1; tentatively, D is TRBD1 (6 bases). This CDR3 has 15 residues. CDR1 and CDR2 from the germline V gene are MNHEY and SMNVEV (reference sequence). V shed 3 bases and J shed 6 bases, with 15 bases lying between them. CDR3 bases: TGTGCCAGCAGTTTGGGCAGGGGCTTTGGCAATGAGCAGTTCTTC. This sequence encodes CASSLGRGFGNEQFF.

This rearrangement joins TRBV28 to TRBJ1-1, with D perhaps matching TRBD1 (5 bases). This CDR3 comprises 17 residues. Trimming removed 6 bases from V and 3 bases from J, with 23 bases in between. Germline loops: CDR1 MDHEN, CDR2 SYDVKM. CDR3 coding DNA: TGTGCCAGCAGCCCTTTTTTTTCGTGGGGCAGCGACACTGAAGCTTTCTTT. Translated: CASSPFFSWGSDTEAFF.

The J gene is TRBJ2-5, the V gene TRBV4-2; tentatively, D is TRBD2 (7 bases). Germline V CDR1 and CDR2: LGHNA, YNFKEQ. CDR3 length: 17 amino acids. The germline V and J ends were trimmed by 3 bases and 5 bases, with 22 bases remaining between them. The CDR3 DNA sequence: TGTGCCAGCAGCCAGGAGTTGCGGGGGCGCTTCTTGGAGACCCAGTACTTC. Translated: CASSQELRGRFLETQYF.

This clone has more than one count but fewer than ten. The chain uses TRBV9 and TRBJ1-3; D unresolved. CDR1 is SGDLS, CDR2 YYNGEE, per germline. V shed 3 bases and J shed 4 bases, with 5 bases lying between them. The CDR3 covers 12 residues. CDR3 sequence: CASSAQGNTIYF. The CDR3 DNA is TGTGCCAGCAGCGCACAGGGAAACACCATATATTTT.

This chain uses TRBV29-1 with TRBJ2-5, with 7 nucleotides matching TRBD2. Germline V gene sequence: CDR1 SQVTM, CDR2 ANQGSEA. V lost 3 bases to trimming and J lost 6 bases; unmatched junction nucleotides: 4. The CDR3 sequence is 12 residues long. The CDR3 region is CSVDWGGKTQYF. The CDR3 DNA reads as TGCAGCGTTGATTGGGGGGGGAAGACCCAGTACTTC.